These 8 T cell receptor beta chains share one sample of origin, sequenced in a study of metastatic and nonmetastatic thyroid tumors. TCRdb called clones again from the PCR reads with MiXCR. The data show tens of thousands of clones, about 20% seen once. Treatment of any kind had been given to no patient before thyroid surgery. The sequenced sample consisted of blood. The receptors come from a female donor with papillary thyroid cancer or a benign thyroid nodule (not recorded which). Some clones in this sample may be carry-over from other donors' samples.

At least ten counts were recorded for this clone. The V gene is TRBV2, the J gene TRBJ2-1; 9 nucleotides align to TRBD1. The CDR3 sequence is 15 residues long. Germline values: CDR1 SNHLY, CDR2 FYNNEI. V trimming: 2 bases; J trimming: 4 bases; junction bases outside the gene matches: 3. The CDR3 protein is CASSEKDRGYNEQFF. CDR3 nucleotide sequence: TGTGCCAGCAGTGAAAAGGACAGGGGTTACAATGAGCAGTTCTTC. The variable domain in full, with the rest retrieved from reference TRBV2 and TRBJ2-1, is EPEVTQTPSHQVTQMGQEVILRCVPISNHLYFYWYRQILGQKVEFLVSFYNNEISEKSEIFDDQFSVERPDGSNFTLKIRSTKLEDSAMYFCASSEKDRGYNEQFFGPGTRLTVL.

Worth noting for this clone: One base away lies a much larger clone, so this may be a sequencing read error. The sample carries other DNA sequences with the same CDR3. The chain has TRBV4-1 and TRBJ1-5; D remains ambiguous. The CDR3 has 14 residues. V was pared by 0 bases and J by 7 bases, with 10 bases between. Germline V gene sequence: CDR1 MGHRA, CDR2 YSYEKL. CDR3 residues: CASSQDGVWQPQHF. In DNA, the CDR3 is TGCGCCAGCAGCCAAGATGGTGTGTGGCAGCCCCAGCATTTT.

This clone was detected many times. This CDR3 is also generated by other DNA sequences in the sample. This chain joins TRBV20-1 and TRBJ2-1; perhaps TRBD2 as D (6 bases). The CDR3 has 15 residues. Germline values: CDR1 DFQATT, CDR2 SNEGSKA (reference sequence). V was cut by 2 bases and J by 3 bases, with 14 bases left in between. CDR3 DNA sequence: TGCAGTGCTAGACCTCTGGCGGGATTCTACAATGAGCAGTTCTTC. Translation: CSARPLAGFYNEQFF.

Points on this clone: At one end the junction does not follow the germline gene, possibly because of a read error. This chain connects TRBV12-3 or TRBV12-4 to TRBJ1-2; D unclear. The CDR3 sequence is 13 residues long. The CDR3 spells CASSPDLNYGHTF. DNA for the CDR3: TGCGCCAGCAGTCCCGACCTTAACTATGGCCACACCTTC.

With respect to this clone: A much larger clone differs by one base, so this may be a read error. The gene calls are TRBV5-1 and TRBJ2-2; D is undetermined. The CDR3 loop spans 13 amino acids. The germline V gene has CDR1 SGHRS and CDR2 YFSETQ. The CDR3 reads CASSLDRCGELFF. In nucleotides, the CDR3 is TGTGCCAGCAGCCTCGACCGGTGCGGGGAGCTGTTTTTT.

This clone was seen at least ten times. V and J are TRBV6-4 and TRBJ2-1; D may be TRBD1 or TRBD2 (7 bases each). This CDR3 spans 15 amino acids. The V gene lost 6 bases and the J gene lost 8 bases, with 20 bases spanning the gap. Germline assignment: CDR1 MRHNA and CDR2 SNTAGT. The CDR3 DNA sequence: TGTGCCAGCAGGCCAGGGGGGGGGCCATTCGATGAGCAGTTCTTC. Translating it yields CASRPGGGPFDEQFF.

The table lists this clone with many counts. The chain employs TRBV5-4 and TRBJ1-1, with no clear D. V lost 3 bases to trimming and J lost 2 bases, with 20 bases between them. Per the germline V gene, CDR1 is SGHNT and CDR2 is YYREEE (reference sequence). This CDR3 comprises 17 residues. CDR3 loop: CASSSTPVGQVNTEAFF. Written as DNA, the CDR3 is TGTGCCAGCAGCTCAACCCCAGTCGGCCAGGTTAACACTGAAGCTTTCTTT.

The sample holds many counts of this clone. V usage is TRBV3-1 and J usage is TRBJ2-5, with 9 positions matching TRBD1. With V trimmed by 6 bases and J by 3 bases, 5 bases remained unmatched. The length of the CDR3 is 14 residues. Germline CDR1 is LGHDT and CDR2 is YNNKEL (reference sequence). The CDR3 region is CASRVQGAEETQYF. The CDR3 bases are TGTGCCAGCAGGGTACAGGGGGCGGAAGAGACCCAGTACTTC.